This entry concerns a single T cell receptor (beta chain). Its cognate antigen is unknown. These data originate in a study of long-term antiretroviral therapy in people with HIV. Regarding the study as a whole: Regardless of time point, clones expanded before ART dominated the repertoire.

It was version v3.0 of the immunoSEQ assay that was run at survey level. Researchers set sequencing to target 40,000-50,000 T-cell genomes per sample. The method was immunoSEQ multiplex PCR; TCRdb's version includes in-frame clones alone and lacks a portion of them. The repertoire holds some 45,000 clones, with around 86% as singletons. Before DNA extraction, 1-10 million cryopreserved PBMC were held in the samples. The CDR3 contains 12 residues. Trimming left V 0 bases short and J 5 bases short, with 5 bases between. Germline-derived CDR1 and CDR2 are SGHNT and YENEEA. The chain recombines TRBV11-3 with TRBJ2-7, with no clear D. The sample was unsorted PBMCs, taken 0.1 years before starting antiretroviral therapy. This receptor was obtained from a woman aged 50 to 60 with HIV. The CDR3 DNA reads as TGTGCCAGCAGCTTAGATCGGGACGAGCAGTACTTC. Protein: CASSLDRDEQYF.